Detailed here is one T cell receptor beta chain. These data are taken from a study of blood T cell repertoires in COVID-19. Study context: Acute-phase and convalescent COVID-19 samples originated in the United States, Italy and Spain.

Produced via immunoSEQ multiplex PCR; TCRdb's table is partial and in-frame only. In the table there are 40,000 or so clones, approximately 88% of which are singletons. The V end was cut by 4 bases, the J end by 0 bases, with 21 bases between. Germline CDR1 is SGHAT and CDR2 is FQNNGV. The CDR3 contains 18 residues. Source material: peripheral blood. The sequence came from a human donor in a cohort sampled during active COVID-19. The chain uses TRBV11-2 and TRBJ1-1, with a weak D call TRBD1 (6 bases). CDR3 DNA sequence: TGTGCCAGCAGCTCCCGCCGGATGGGCAGGGGCATGAACACTGAAGCTTTCTTT. Translated: CASSSRRMGRGMNTEAFF.